Reported below is one T cell receptor beta chain. This clonotype was detected many times. Its antigen remains unidentified. The input lacks base qualities; no much larger clone sits a single base away. These data come from a study of T-cell memory formation after mild COVID-19 (dated by TCRdb to about 2021). Study-wide context: TCR sequence clusters from the two donors were largely donor specific. Two young, previously healthy adult volunteers made up the cohort, one male and one female. In a couple of donors, T-cell clones that expanded and contracted after mild COVID-19 were tracked by sequencing TCRalpha and TCRbeta repertoires over time.

The study at large found these results: Clones that contracted from day 15 to 85 showed balanced CD4/CD8 phenotypes, whereas a second wave of clones that expanded from day 15 to 37 leaned towards CD4+. Whether the second-wave clones peaking on day 37 were SARS-CoV-2 specific was not confirmed. The study included only two mild cases, and larger cohorts that include severe cases with pre-infection samples were judged to be necessary. Contracting CD4+ clones were found mainly in CM and EM memory subsets, while CD8+ clones were enriched in EMRA. The detection of some responding clones in pre-infection memory suggests that pre-existing cross-reactive memory T cells joined the SARS-CoV-2 response.

Ficoll-Paque density gradient centrifugation was the method used to isolate PBMCs. Sequencing instrument: Illumina NovaSeq 6000. cDNA libraries for TCRalpha and TCRbeta were prepared by 5'RACE using constant-segment primers, with sample barcodes and unique molecular identifiers added. Trizol reagent was used to extract RNA from every sample. Amplification of the libraries took two PCR steps, and the second step added a second sample barcode plus Illumina TruSeq adapters. Sequencing of the libraries was done on an Illumina NovaSeq, producing 2 x 150 bp paired-end reads. For the original study's pipeline: Reads were demultiplexed and collapsed into UMI-guided consensus sequences with migec v1.2.7. With mixcr v2.1.11, UMI consensuses were aligned to TRA and TRB V and J templates and assembled into clonotypes. Expanded or contracted clonotypes were those called significant by both edgeR and NoisET, with noise models trained on biological replicates. For edgeR calls, a false discovery rate-adjusted p below 0.01 and a log2 fold-change threshold of 1 were applied. As an exploratory analysis of dynamics, PCA with hierarchical clustering was applied to max-normalized trajectories of the 1000 most abundant clonotypes. Separately sequenced CD4+ and CD8+ repertoires were used to assign a CD4 or CD8 phenotype to each responding clone. Through fastp at Q25 and MiXCR, TCRdb rebuilt clones from the public reads, retaining in-frame beta chains. Identical CDR3 proteins give one entry, which carries the most common genes and DNA. TCRdb assigned the V and J calls; the authors' analysis was not used. The sample table contains 250,000 to 300,000 distinct CDR3 sequences; only one count was recorded for under 20% of them. The ten largest clones add up to roughly 20% of the sample.

V loses 3 bases of germline sequence and J loses 1 base, and the interval between the two ends is 12 bases. CDR1 SQVTM and CDR2 ANQGSEA are derived from the germline V gene. The CDR3 goes from the cysteine to the phenylalanine over 14 residues. Only the CDR3 DNA is retained, 42 bases long and in frame from the first base. Sequencing was done on a sample of PBMCs or a T cell subset sorted from them (not recorded which). The chain was built from TRBV29-1 and TRBJ2-5, and TRBD1 may be the D gene, going by 5 matching bases. This sequence originates from a man aged 18-30 years who had mild COVID-19 (a few samples of this study predate the infection). The sample titles of this study are shuffled in the database, so cell type and time point are left out; the donor was told from shared clones. The nucleotides read TGCAGCGTTGAGCCTTTAGACAGCCAAGAGACCCAGTACTTC. It is translated as CSVEPLDSQETQYF.